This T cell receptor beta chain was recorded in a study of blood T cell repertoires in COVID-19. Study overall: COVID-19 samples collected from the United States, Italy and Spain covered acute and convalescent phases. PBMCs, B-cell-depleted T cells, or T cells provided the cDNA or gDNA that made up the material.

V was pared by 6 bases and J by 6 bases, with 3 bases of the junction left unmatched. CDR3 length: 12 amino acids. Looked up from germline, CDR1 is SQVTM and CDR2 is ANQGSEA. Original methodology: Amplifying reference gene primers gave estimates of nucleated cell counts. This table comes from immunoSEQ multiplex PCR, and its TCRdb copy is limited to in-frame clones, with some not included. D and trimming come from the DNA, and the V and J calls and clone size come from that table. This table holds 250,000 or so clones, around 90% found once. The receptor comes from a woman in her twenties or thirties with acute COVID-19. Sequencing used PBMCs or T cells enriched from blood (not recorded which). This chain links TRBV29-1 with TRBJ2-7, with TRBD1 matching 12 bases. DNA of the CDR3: TGCAGCGTCGGGACAGGGGGCGCCGAGCAGTACTTC. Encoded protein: CSVGTGGAEQYF.